The 16 T cell receptor beta chains below were found in one sample sequenced in a study of cytomegalovirus exposure and HLA in healthy donors. It was with 60 Vbeta and 13 Jbeta primers that the PCR ran. Some clones are missing from TCRdb's copy, which holds only in-frame ones; the method was immunoSEQ multiplex PCR. The sample includes approximately 67,000 clones, around 91% of them seen just once. Material: PBMCs. The receptor source for this set is a woman in her twenties or thirties in good health and CMV-seropositive.

V usage is TRBV30 and J usage is TRBJ1-2; the D is unclear. Germline CDR1 reads GTSNPN; CDR2 reads SVGIG (reference sequence). CDR3 size: 14 residues. V was pared by 6 bases and J by 0 bases, with 14 bases between. CDR3 sequence: CACAPRGTNYGYTF. In nucleotides, the CDR3 is TGTGCCTGTGCCCCCCGAGGGACTAACTATGGCTACACCTTC. The variable domain in full, completed from reference TRBV30 and TRBJ1-2, reads SQTIHQWPATLVQPVGSPLSLECTVEGTSNPNLYWYRQAAGRGLQLLFYSVGIGQISSEVPQNLSASRPQDRQFILSSKKLLLSDSGFYLCACAPRGTNYGYTFGSGTRLTVV.

This clone has a single count. The V call is TRBV5-4, the J call TRBJ2-5; the match to TRBD2 covers 8 bases. The CDR3 runs to 13 residues. Looked up from germline, CDR1 is SGHNT and CDR2 is YYREEE (reference sequence). After removal of 4 bases from V and 3 bases from J, the junction contained 2 bases not matched to a gene. CDR3 sequence (DNA): TGTGCCAGCAGCCCAGCGGGAGAAGAGACCCAGTACTTC. Its protein product is CASSPAGEETQYF. Using reference TRBV5-4 and TRBJ2-5 for the parts outside the CDR3, the full variable domain is ETGVTQSPTHLIKTRGQQVTLRCSSQSGHNTVSWYQQALGQGPQFIFQYYREEENGRGNFPPRFSGLQFPNYSSELNVNALELDDSALYLCASSPAGEETQYFGPGTRLLVL.

The rearrangement links TRBV5-1 to TRBJ2-1, with a weak D call TRBD1 (5 bases). CDR3 length: 16 amino acids. Germline V CDR1 and CDR2: SGHRS, YFSETQ. Trimming took 0 bases from V and 4 from J, leaving 14 bases between them. DNA of the CDR3: TGCGCCAGCAGCTTGGAAGGGGTTGGCCCTTACAATGAGCAGTTCTTC. Translation: CASSLEGVGPYNEQFF.

The rearrangement joins TRBV6-1 to TRBJ1-3; possibly TRBD1 for D (5 bases). Trimming removed 6 bases at V and 2 bases at J, with 11 bases between. The CDR3 is 14 residues long. Germline values: CDR1 MNHNS, CDR2 SASEGT. The CDR3 protein is CASRVGGTGNTIYF. CDR3 in DNA: TGTGCCAGCAGAGTTGGGGGGACTGGAAACACCATATATTTT.

V and J are TRBV7-2 and TRBJ2-7; a possible D gene is TRBD2 (7 bases). With 5 bases removed from V and 4 bases from J, the gap between germline ends came to 18 bases. CDR1 SGHTA and CDR2 FQGNSA come from the germline V gene. The CDR3 has 15 amino acids. CDR3 nucleotide sequence: TGTGCCAGCAGCAAGACTAGCACAGGGCTATACGAGCAGTACTTC. This codes for CASSKTSTGLYEQYF.

The V call is TRBV2, the J call TRBJ1-5; no reliable D call. Germline CDR1 and CDR2: SNHLY and FYNNEI. V dropped 5 bases and J dropped 7 bases, with 15 bases sitting between them. This CDR3 is 14 amino acids long. CDR3 nucleotide sequence: TGTGCCAGCAGTTGGACGGAGGCGAAGCAGCCCCAGCATTTT. Residues: CASSWTEAKQPQHF.

This chain connects TRBV19 to TRBJ2-1, with D hard to call. Germline CDR1 LNHDA, CDR2 SQIVND (reference sequence). Trimming left V 0 bases short and J 4 bases short, with 7 bases between. The CDR3 extends over 14 amino acids. The CDR3 sequence: CASSIDNTYNEQFF. The CDR3 DNA reads TGTGCCAGTAGTATAGACAACACGTACAATGAGCAGTTCTTC.

The chain has TRBV5-4 and TRBJ2-5; 7 nucleotides agree with TRBD2. The CDR3 spans 13 residues. Per the germline V gene, CDR1 is SGHNT and CDR2 is YYREEE (reference sequence). With V trimmed by 0 bases and J by 4 bases, 0 bases remained unmatched. The CDR3 here is CASSLGGGETQYF. CDR3 nucleotide sequence: TGTGCCAGCAGCTTGGGCGGGGGAGAGACCCAGTACTTC.

The V gene is TRBV5-1, the J gene TRBJ2-3; D is ambiguous. From germline, CDR1 is SGHRS and CDR2 YFSETQ. The CDR3 runs to 15 residues. Trimming took 7 bases from V and 0 from J, leaving 15 bases between them. The CDR3 DNA reads TGCGCCAGCCGATCGATCGGCGGTAGCACAGATACGCAGTATTTT. It is translated as CASRSIGGSTDTQYF.

This chain connects TRBV10-2 to TRBJ1-2, with 7 bases aligning to TRBD1. The CDR3 spans 15 residues. The germline V gene encodes CDR1 WSHSY and CDR2 SAAADI. The J segment lost 4 bases and the V segment lost 6 bases, leaving 11 bases of the junction unmatched. Written as DNA, the CDR3 is TGCGCCAGCAGCGATCCAGGGGGGAGGCCCTATGGCTACACCTTC. Translating it yields CASSDPGGRPYGYTF.

The chain carries TRBV28 and TRBJ1-2; D gene uncertain. The V gene's germline CDR1 is MDHEN and CDR2 SYDVKM. The V end lost 2 bases, the J end lost 5 bases, and 15 bases lay between the germline ends. The CDR3 covers 15 residues. The CDR3 DNA reads as TGTGCCAGCAGTTTAACAATTGGAGGGATTTATGGCTACACCTTC. Its protein product is CASSLTIGGIYGYTF.

V usage is TRBV28 and J usage is TRBJ1-2; 7 bases line up with TRBD1. The germline V gene has CDR1 MDHEN and CDR2 SYDVKM. The CDR3 covers 13 residues. V dropped 5 bases and J dropped 5; count of bases not matched to a gene: 5. CDR3 protein: CASSTTGRYGYTF. In DNA form, the CDR3 reads TGTGCCAGCAGTACGACAGGGCGATATGGCTACACCTTC.

In its sample, this clone was seen once. This chain joins TRBV14 and TRBJ1-2; tentative D call: TRBD1 (5 bases). Germline values: CDR1 SGHDN, CDR2 FVKESK. Between the trimmed V and J ends, which lost 4 bases and 4 bases, there was a span of 10 bases. This CDR3 has 13 residues. The CDR3 is CASSPDRFYGYTF. CDR3 DNA: TGTGCCAGCAGCCCTGACAGATTCTATGGCTACACCTTC.

The V gene is TRBV9, the J gene TRBJ1-2, with unresolved D. This CDR3 is 12 amino acids long. Trimming removed 0 bases at V and 6 bases at J, with 6 bases between. Germline CDR1 and CDR2: SGDLS and YYNGEE. The CDR3 sequence: CASSVGANGYTF. The CDR3 DNA reads TGTGCCAGCAGCGTAGGAGCGAATGGCTACACCTTC.

V is TRBV11-2 and J is TRBJ2-5; D is perhaps TRBD2 (5 bases). Germline CDR1 SGHAT, CDR2 FQNNGV. There are 15 residues in the CDR3. Trimming removed 5 bases at V and 3 bases at J, with 16 bases between. This chain's CDR3 is CASSLFRPGKETQYF. In DNA, the CDR3 is TGTGCCAGCAGCCTATTCCGACCGGGAAAAGAGACCCAGTACTTC.

The chain couples TRBV7-8 to TRBJ1-1; D gene unclear. V was pared by 0 bases and J by 2 bases, with 16 bases between. Per the germline V gene, CDR1 is SGHVS and CDR2 is FQNEAQ. The CDR3 loop spans 17 amino acids. The CDR3 here is CASSLAGGVLINTEAFF. CDR3 nucleotides: TGTGCCAGCAGCTTAGCGGGCGGGGTTCTCATCAACACTGAAGCTTTCTTT.